This T cell receptor beta chain was profiled in a study of T cell changes during pregnancy in multiple sclerosis. The germline V gene has CDR1 LGHNA and CDR2 YNFKEQ. The ends were cut back, 2 bases at V and 4 bases at J, with 15 bases in the middle. The CDR3 loop spans 16 amino acids. The method was immunoSEQ multiplex PCR; TCRdb's version includes in-frame clones alone and lacks a portion of them. The table records about 99,000 clones, 93% of them present only once. The rearrangement uses TRBV4-2 and TRBJ2-1; no clear D. This TCR came from a female donor with multiple sclerosis, enrolled in a pregnancy study. Sequencing used peripheral blood, obtained after pregnancy. The CDR3 sequence is CASSQKGLDGYNEQFF. The CDR3 DNA reads TGTGCCAGCAGCCAAAAAGGCCTAGATGGTTACAATGAGCAGTTCTTC.